This passage covers 19 T cell receptor beta chains from one sample sequenced in a study of cytomegalovirus exposure and HLA in healthy donors. PCR primers comprised 60 Vbeta and 13 Jbeta primers. Produced via immunoSEQ multiplex PCR; TCRdb's table is partial and in-frame only. In the table there are roughly 200,000 clones, more than 65% of which are singletons. The sequenced material came from PBMCs. These receptors were taken from a female donor in good health and CMV-seronegative.

Concerning this clone: A junction end diverges from the germline sequence, so it may reflect a read error. This sample also contains other DNA sequences that code for the same CDR3. V is TRBV15 and J is TRBJ2-3; the D gene is possibly TRBD2 (7 bases). Germline values: CDR1 LNHNV, CDR2 YYDKDF (reference sequence). The CDR3 consists of 15 residues. CDR3 sequence: CATSTMGGGTDTQYF. CDR3 DNA: TGTGCCACCAGCACAATGGGGGGGGGCACAGATACACAGTATTTT.

The J gene is TRBJ2-1, the V gene TRBV5-4; TRBD1 matches at 7 bases. CDR3 length equals 16 residues. Per the germline V gene, CDR1 is SGHNT and CDR2 is YYREEE (reference sequence). Trimming removed 5 bases from V and 1 base from J; junction bases left unmatched: 9. The CDR3 sequence: CASSQGQGVSYNEQFF. Written as DNA, the CDR3 is TGTGCCAGCAGTCAAGGGCAGGGGGTGTCCTACAATGAGCAGTTCTTC. Full variable domain (missing parts from reference TRBV5-4 and TRBJ2-1): ETGVTQSPTHLIKTRGQQVTLRCSSQSGHNTVSWYQQALGQGPQFIFQYYREEENGRGNFPPRFSGLQFPNYSSELNVNALELDDSALYLCASSQGQGVSYNEQFFGPGTRLTVL.

The chain uses TRBV5-3 and TRBJ1-6; 10 bases map to TRBD1. TRBV5-3 is filed as an ORF, its function uncertain. The V and J ends lost 6 bases and 6 bases, in that order; junction bases with no gene match: 6. This CDR3 spans 15 amino acids. CDR3 in DNA: TGTGCCAGAAACCTAGGACAGGGGGTTAATTCACCCCTCCACTTT. Protein product: CARNLGQGVNSPLHF.

This chain connects TRBV5-4 to TRBJ2-1; D gene ambiguous. V lost 0 bases and J 4 bases, leaving 11 bases between the germline ends. Per germline, CDR1 SGHNT and CDR2 YYREEE (reference sequence). There are 15 residues in the CDR3. The CDR3 DNA reads TGTGCCAGCAGCTTGGGGCAGATCGAATACAATGAGCAGTTCTTC. This sequence encodes CASSLGQIEYNEQFF.

The CDR3 here is CATSQGQGSYEQYF. The CDR3, as DNA: TGTGCCACCAGCCAAGGACAGGGCTCCTACGAGCAGTACTTC. The chain combines TRBV15 with TRBJ2-7; 8 bases fit TRBD1. The V segment lost 5 bases and the J segment 0 bases; nucleotides outside the gene matches: 3. CDR1 is LNHNV, CDR2 YYDKDF, per germline (reference sequence). The CDR3 has 14 amino acids.

This clone was counted only a few times. The genes are TRBV7-3 and TRBJ2-1; tentatively, D is TRBD1 (6 bases). Deletions cut 4 bases from V and 12 bases from J, with 16 bases between. The CDR3 has 13 residues. Looked up from germline, CDR1 is SGHTA and CDR2 is FQGTGA. The CDR3 spells CASSSTGSPGQFF. CDR3 sequence (DNA): TGTGCCAGCAGCTCCACAGGGTCCCCCGGGCAGTTCTTC.

The chain joins TRBV7-2 to TRBJ2-7, with TRBD2 as a possible D gene (6 bases). Trimming stripped 5 bases from V and 0 bases from J, with 14 bases between. The germline V gene has CDR1 SGHTA and CDR2 FQGNSA. The CDR3 is 15 amino acids. The CDR3 sequence: CASSNRDSLSYEQYF. The CDR3 DNA is TGTGCCAGCAGCAACCGGGACTCCCTCTCCTACGAGCAGTACTTC.

V usage is TRBV9 and J usage is TRBJ2-3, with 12 bases aligning to TRBD2. V trimming: 2 bases; J trimming: 2 bases; junction bases outside the gene matches: 3. There are 16 residues in the CDR3. Germline V gives CDR1 SGDLS, CDR2 YYNGEE. The CDR3 loop reads CASSVASGGATDTQYF. The CDR3 DNA is TGTGCCAGCAGCGTTGCTAGCGGGGGGGCCACAGATACGCAGTATTTT. Variable domain in full (rest from reference TRBV9 and TRBJ2-3): DSGVTQTPKHLITATGQRVTLRCSPRSGDLSVYWYQQSLDQGLQFLIQYYNGEERAKGNILERFSAQQFPDLHSELNLSSLELGDSALYFCASSVASGGATDTQYFGPGTRLTVL.

This chain connects TRBV5-4 to TRBJ2-1; D gene uncertain. Deletions cut 4 bases from V and 8 bases from J, with 10 bases between. The CDR3 runs to 12 residues. Germline V lookup: CDR1 SGHNT, CDR2 YYREEE (reference sequence). The CDR3 spells CASSLRLHEQFF. As DNA, the CDR3 is TGTGCCAGCAGCCTGAGGCTCCATGAGCAGTTCTTC.

The chain combines TRBV27 with TRBJ2-7; 9 positions match TRBD2. V dropped 7 bases and J dropped 2; count of bases not matched to a gene: 6. There are 14 residues in the CDR3. Germline CDR1 and CDR2: MNHEY and SMNVEV (reference sequence). The CDR3 loop reads CASTRLAAPYEQYF. CDR3 DNA: TGTGCCAGCACCCGACTAGCGGCTCCCTACGAGCAGTACTTC.

About this clone: One junction end disagrees with the germline gene, perhaps due to a read error. The rearrangement joins TRBV19 to TRBJ1-3, with 7 bases that match TRBD1. Germline loops: CDR1 LNHDA, CDR2 SQIVND (reference sequence). The CDR3 loop spans 11 amino acids. The CDR3 loop is CASSNDREHAF. CDR3 DNA: TGTGCCAGTAGTAACGACAGGGAGCATGCTTTT.

The chain uses TRBV29-1 and TRBJ2-2, with D perhaps TRBD1 (5 bases). CDR1 SQVTM and CDR2 ANQGSEA come from the germline V gene. This CDR3 is 14 amino acids long. V was cut by 4 bases and J by 4 bases, with 13 bases left in between. The CDR3 coding sequence is TGCAGCGTTGGTGGGGCAGGGCCCACCGGGGAGCTGTTTTTT. Translated: CSVGGAGPTGELFF.

This chain joins TRBV19 and TRBJ1-3, with 7 bases aligning to TRBD1. With 9 bases clipped from V and 0 bases from J, the junction kept 8 bases outside the gene matches. CDR1 is LNHDA and CDR2 is SQIVND in the germline V gene (reference sequence). The CDR3 runs 15 residues. DNA of the CDR3: TGTGCCAGCTCGGACAGGCCAAACTCTGGAAACACCATATATTTT. It codes for CASSDRPNSGNTIYF.

This clone was counted between two and nine times. The chain joins TRBV15 to TRBJ2-7; TRBD1 matches 7 bases. J was trimmed by 1 base and V by 5 bases; bases with no gene match: 8. Germline V lookup: CDR1 LNHNV, CDR2 YYDKDF (reference sequence). There are 15 residues in the CDR3. The CDR3 region is CATSYDRALSYEQYF. CDR3 DNA sequence: TGTGCCACCAGCTACGACAGGGCACTTTCCTACGAGCAGTACTTC.

V gene TRBV6-4 combines with J gene TRBJ1-2, with 12 bases fitting TRBD1. Trimming cost V 5 bases and J 4 bases; bases outside gene matches: 5. From germline, CDR1 is MRHNA and CDR2 SNTAGT. This CDR3 contains 15 residues. The CDR3 spells CASSPGTGGSYGYTF. The CDR3, as DNA: TGTGCCAGCAGTCCCGGGACAGGGGGCAGCTATGGCTACACCTTC.

The J gene is TRBJ2-1, the V gene TRBV7-9; 11 nucleotides match TRBD2. The V gene end was trimmed by 5 bases and the J gene end by 6 bases; junction bases not matched to a gene: 6. CDR3 length equals 15 residues. Germline CDR1 reads SEHNR; CDR2 reads FQNEAQ (reference sequence). In DNA, the CDR3 is TGTGCCAGCAGCCTACTAGCGGGGGTCCGCAATGAGCAGTTCTTC. It codes for CASSLLAGVRNEQFF.

The chain combines TRBV7-3 with TRBJ2-1, with 11 bases aligning to TRBD2. The CDR3 is 16 residues long. CDR1 and CDR2 from the germline V gene are SGHTA and FQGTGA. Trimming removed 5 bases from V and 4 bases from J; junction bases left unmatched: 7. Written as DNA, the CDR3 is TGTGCCAGCAGCCCCCATCTAGCGGGGGGATACAATGAGCAGTTCTTC. This sequence encodes CASSPHLAGGYNEQFF.

The rearrangement joins TRBV28 to TRBJ2-1; a weak D match, TRBD2 (6 bases). V lost 6 bases and J lost 4, with 10 bases in between. The germline gives CDR1 MDHEN, CDR2 SYDVKM. The CDR3 has 13 residues. CDR3 DNA sequence: TGTGCCAGCAGGGGGGACTCTTACAATGAGCAGTTCTTC. Protein: CASRGDSYNEQFF. Variable domain in full (rest from reference TRBV28 and TRBJ2-1): DVKVTQSSRYLVKRTGEKVFLECVQDMDHENMFWYRQDPGLGLRLIYFSYDVKMKEKGDIPEGYSVSREKKERFSLILESASTNQTSMYLCASRGDSYNEQFFGPGTRLTVL.

This clone was recorded a few times. This rearrangement joins TRBV30 to TRBJ1-4; 11 bases map to TRBD1. Germline loops: CDR1 GTSNPN, CDR2 SVGIG (reference sequence). The CDR3 sequence is 17 residues long. The ends lost 3 bases at V and 5 bases at J; junction bases unmatched: 11. The CDR3 DNA sequence: TGTGCCTGGAGCGTAGGAATAGGACAGGGGGCGAATGAAAAACTGTTTTTT. It is translated as CAWSVGIGQGANEKLFF.